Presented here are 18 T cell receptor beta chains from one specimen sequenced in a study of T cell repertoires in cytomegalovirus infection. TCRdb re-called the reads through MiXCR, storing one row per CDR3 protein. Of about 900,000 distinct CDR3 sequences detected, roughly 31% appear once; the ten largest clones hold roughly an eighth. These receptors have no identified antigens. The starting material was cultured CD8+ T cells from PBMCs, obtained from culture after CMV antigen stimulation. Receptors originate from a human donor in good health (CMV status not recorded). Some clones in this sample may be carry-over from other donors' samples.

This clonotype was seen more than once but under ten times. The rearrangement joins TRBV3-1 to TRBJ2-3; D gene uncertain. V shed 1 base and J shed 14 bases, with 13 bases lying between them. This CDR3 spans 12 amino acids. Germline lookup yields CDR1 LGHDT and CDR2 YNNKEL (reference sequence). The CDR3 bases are TGTGCCAGCAGCCAAGGGGGTAGCAGTGGGTATTTT. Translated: CASSQGGSSGYF.

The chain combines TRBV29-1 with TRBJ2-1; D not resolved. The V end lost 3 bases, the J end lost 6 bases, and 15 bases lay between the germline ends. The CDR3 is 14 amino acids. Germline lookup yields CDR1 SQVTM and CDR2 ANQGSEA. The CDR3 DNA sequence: TGCAGCGTTGATGATACCCCTAGAGGCAATGAGCAGTTCTTC. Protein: CSVDDTPRGNEQFF.

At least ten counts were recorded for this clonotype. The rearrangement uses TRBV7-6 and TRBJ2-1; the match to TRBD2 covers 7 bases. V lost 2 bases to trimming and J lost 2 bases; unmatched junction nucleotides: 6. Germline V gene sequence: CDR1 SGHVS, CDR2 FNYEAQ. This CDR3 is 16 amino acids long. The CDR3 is CASSLNSGEAYNEQFF. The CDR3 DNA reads TGTGCCAGCAGCTTAAACAGCGGGGAGGCCTACAATGAGCAGTTCTTC.

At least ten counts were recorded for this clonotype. The CDR3 DNA reads as TGTGCCAGCAGCTTACTGACAGGAGGGGCCACTGAAGCTTTCTTT. The encoded protein is CASSLLTGGATEAFF. The chain joins TRBV7-2 to TRBJ1-1; D may be TRBD1 (6 bases). Germline CDR1 SGHTA, CDR2 FQGNSA. The CDR3 contains 15 residues. V gave up 2 bases and J gave up 4 bases, with 14 bases separating them.

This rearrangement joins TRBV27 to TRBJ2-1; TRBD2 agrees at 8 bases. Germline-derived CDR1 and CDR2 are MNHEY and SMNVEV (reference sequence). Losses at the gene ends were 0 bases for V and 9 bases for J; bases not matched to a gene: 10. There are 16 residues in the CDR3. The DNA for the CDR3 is TGTGCCAGCAGTTTATCGACGGGGGGGCCTCTCTTTGAGCAGTTCTTC. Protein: CASSLSTGGPLFEQFF.

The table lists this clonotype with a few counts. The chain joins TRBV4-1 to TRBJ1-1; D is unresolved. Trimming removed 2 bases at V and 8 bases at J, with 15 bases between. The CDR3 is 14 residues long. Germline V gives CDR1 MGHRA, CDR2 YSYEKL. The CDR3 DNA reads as TGCGCCAGCAGCCAACCTCTAGCCCAATACGAAGCTTTCTTT. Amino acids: CASSQPLAQYEAFF.

CDR3 region: CSARLQGAGQSDTQYF. DNA of the CDR3: TGCAGTGCTAGACTACAGGGGGCAGGTCAGTCAGATACGCAGTATTTT. The rearrangement uses TRBV20-1 and TRBJ2-3, with 9 nucleotides matching TRBD1. Germline CDR1 reads DFQATT; CDR2 reads SNEGSKA (reference sequence). Trimming took 2 bases from V and 4 from J; bases not matched to a gene: 10. The CDR3 contains 16 residues.

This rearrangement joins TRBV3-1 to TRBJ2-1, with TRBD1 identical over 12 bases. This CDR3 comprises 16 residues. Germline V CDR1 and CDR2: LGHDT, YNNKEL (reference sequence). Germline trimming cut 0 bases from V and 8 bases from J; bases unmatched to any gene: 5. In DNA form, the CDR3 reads TGTGCCAGCAGCCAAGAAGGGACAGGGGGCGAATATGAGCAGTTCTTC. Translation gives CASSQEGTGGEYEQFF.

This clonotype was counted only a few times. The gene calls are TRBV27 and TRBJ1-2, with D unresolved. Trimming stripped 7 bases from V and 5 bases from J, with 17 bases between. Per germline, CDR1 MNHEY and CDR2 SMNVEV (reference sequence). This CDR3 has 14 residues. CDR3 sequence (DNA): TGTGCCAGCAATCCCTCGGGCCAGGCGTATGGCTACACCTTC. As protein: CASNPSGQAYGYTF.

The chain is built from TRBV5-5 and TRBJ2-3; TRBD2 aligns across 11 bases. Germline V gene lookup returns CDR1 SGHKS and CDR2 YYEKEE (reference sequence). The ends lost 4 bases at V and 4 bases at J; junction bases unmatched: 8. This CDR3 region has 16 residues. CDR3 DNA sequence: TGTGCCAGCAGCCTAAAGACTAGCGGGGTGTCAGATACGCAGTATTTT. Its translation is CASSLKTSGVSDTQYF.

The CDR3: CASSPRDRGEYEQYF. CDR3 bases: TGCGCCAGCAGCCCCAGGGACAGGGGGGAATACGAGCAGTACTTC. This chain links TRBV4-1 with TRBJ2-7, with 11 bases that match TRBD1. Germline V gives CDR1 MGHRA, CDR2 YSYEKL. The CDR3 sequence is 15 residues long. V shed 4 bases, J shed 4 bases, and the junction held 6 bases outside the gene matches.

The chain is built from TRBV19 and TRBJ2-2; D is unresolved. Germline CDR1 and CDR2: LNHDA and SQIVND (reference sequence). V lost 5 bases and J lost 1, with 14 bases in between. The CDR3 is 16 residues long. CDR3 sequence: CASSGGSLRNTGELFF. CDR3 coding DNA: TGTGCCAGTAGTGGCGGAAGCTTAAGGAACACCGGGGAGCTGTTTTTT. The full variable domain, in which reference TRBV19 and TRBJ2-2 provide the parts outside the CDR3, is DGGITQSPKYLFRKEGQNVTLSCEQNLNHDAMYWYRQDPGQGLRLIYYSQIVNDFQKGDIAEGYSVSREKKESFPLTVTSAQKNPTAFYLCASSGGSLRNTGELFFGEGSRLTVL.

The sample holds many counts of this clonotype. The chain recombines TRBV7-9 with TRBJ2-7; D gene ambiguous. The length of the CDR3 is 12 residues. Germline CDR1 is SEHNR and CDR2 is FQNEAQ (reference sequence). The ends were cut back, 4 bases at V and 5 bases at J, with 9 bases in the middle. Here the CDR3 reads CASSSNSHEQYF. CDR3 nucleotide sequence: TGTGCCAGCAGCTCAAATAGCCACGAGCAGTACTTC.

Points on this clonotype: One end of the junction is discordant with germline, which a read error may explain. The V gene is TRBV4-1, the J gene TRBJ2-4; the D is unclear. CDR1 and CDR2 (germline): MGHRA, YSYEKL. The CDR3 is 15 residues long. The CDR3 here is CASSQATPRLDIQYF. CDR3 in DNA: TGTGCCAGCAGCCAAGCGACCCCTAGGCTCGACATTCAGTACTTC.

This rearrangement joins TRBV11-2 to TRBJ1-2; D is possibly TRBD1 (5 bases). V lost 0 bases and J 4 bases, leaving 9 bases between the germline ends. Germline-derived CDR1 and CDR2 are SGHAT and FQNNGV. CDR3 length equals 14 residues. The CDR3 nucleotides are TGTGCCAGCAGCTTAGAGCGGGGACTCTATGGCTACACCTTC. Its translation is CASSLERGLYGYTF. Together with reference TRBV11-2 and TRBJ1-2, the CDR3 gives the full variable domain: EAGVAQSPRYKIIEKRQSVAFWCNPISGHATLYWYQQILGQGPKLLIQFQNNGVVDDSQLPKDRFSAERLKGVDSTLKIQPAKLEDSAVYLCASSLERGLYGYTFGSGTRLTVV.

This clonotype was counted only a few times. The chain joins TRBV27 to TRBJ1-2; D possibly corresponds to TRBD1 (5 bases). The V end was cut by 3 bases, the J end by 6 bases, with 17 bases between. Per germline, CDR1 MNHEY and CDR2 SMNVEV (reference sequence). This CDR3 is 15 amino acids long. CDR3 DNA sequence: TGTGCCAGCAGTTTTCTCGGCGTCGTAGGGGATGGCTACACCTTC. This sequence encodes CASSFLGVVGDGYTF.

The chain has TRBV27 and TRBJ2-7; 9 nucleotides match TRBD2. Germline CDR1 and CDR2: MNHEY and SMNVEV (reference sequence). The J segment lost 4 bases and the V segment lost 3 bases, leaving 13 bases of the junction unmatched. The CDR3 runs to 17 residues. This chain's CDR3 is CASSFSFGTSKEYEQYF. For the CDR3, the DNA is TGTGCCAGCAGTTTTTCCTTCGGGACTAGCAAGGAATACGAGCAGTACTTC.

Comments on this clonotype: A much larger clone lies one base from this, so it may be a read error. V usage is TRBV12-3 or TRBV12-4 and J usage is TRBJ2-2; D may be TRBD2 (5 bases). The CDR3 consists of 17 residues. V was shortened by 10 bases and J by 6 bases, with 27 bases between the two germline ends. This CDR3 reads CANTYYLLRSGAGELFF. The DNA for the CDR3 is TGTGCCAACACCTACTACCTGCTCCGATCCGGGGCCGGGGAGCTGTTTTTT.